The 14 T cell receptor beta chains below were found in one sample sequenced in a study of cytomegalovirus exposure and HLA in healthy donors. PCR amplification relied on 60 Vbeta primers (plus 13 Jbeta primers). This table comes from immunoSEQ multiplex PCR, and its TCRdb copy is limited to in-frame clones, with some not included. The data hold approximately 160,000 clones, with roughly 80% observed a single time. The sample was PBMCs. Receptor source: a man aged 25 to 45 in good health and CMV-seropositive.

CDR3 amino acids: CASSSIRTSGALNEQFF. CDR3 nucleotide sequence: TGTGCCAGCAGCTCCATAAGGACTAGCGGGGCCCTCAATGAGCAGTTCTTC. This rearrangement joins TRBV13 to TRBJ2-1; 12 bases align to TRBD2. Looked up from germline, CDR1 is PRHDT and CDR2 is FYEKMQ (reference sequence). V dropped 4 bases and J dropped 6; count of bases not matched to a gene: 10. The CDR3 extends over 17 amino acids.

The J gene is TRBJ1-3, the V gene TRBV5-6, with D perhaps TRBD1 (5 bases). CDR3 length: 16 residues. The V gene lost 4 bases and the J gene lost 0 bases, with 14 bases spanning the gap. Germline assignment: CDR1 SGHDT and CDR2 YYEEEE. Here the CDR3 DNA reads TGTGCCAGCAGCCTTCAGGGAATATTCTCTGGAAACACCATATATTTT. Translating gives CASSLQGIFSGNTIYF.

V usage is TRBV28 and J usage is TRBJ1-2; D ambiguous. This CDR3 is built from 14 residues. V dropped 2 bases and J dropped 0 bases, with 7 bases sitting between them. Per germline, CDR1 MDHEN and CDR2 SYDVKM. The CDR3 sequence is CASSLRQPNYGYTF. CDR3 DNA sequence: TGTGCCAGCAGTTTAAGACAACCTAACTATGGCTACACCTTC.

The J gene is TRBJ1-4, the V gene TRBV14; D not certain. There are 14 residues in the CDR3. Germline CDR1 and CDR2: SGHDN and FVKESK. Trimming pared 4 bases from V and 3 bases from J, leaving 9 bases between. The DNA for the CDR3 is TGTGCCAGCAGCCTCCGGGTCCCTAATGAAAAACTGTTTTTT. It specifies CASSLRVPNEKLFF.

V usage is TRBV2 and J usage is TRBJ2-2, with D possibly being TRBD2 (5 bases). V lost 2 bases to trimming and J lost 4 bases, with 11 bases between them. Germline V gene lookup returns CDR1 SNHLY and CDR2 FYNNEI. The CDR3 extends over 15 amino acids. For the CDR3, the DNA is TGTGCCAGCAGTGAAATTGAGGGTGGCACCGGGGAGCTGTTTTTT. It is translated as CASSEIEGGTGELFF.

The genes are TRBV5-4 and TRBJ1-6; 8 nucleotides agree with TRBD1. The V gene end was trimmed by 0 bases and the J gene end by 7 bases; junction bases not matched to a gene: 15. The CDR3 consists of 19 residues. Germline CDR1 is SGHNT and CDR2 is YYREEE (reference sequence). The CDR3 DNA follows: TGTGCCAGCAGCTTGGGCGCAAAGTGGCAGGGGGCTTTGAATTCACCCCTCCACTTT. This gives the protein CASSLGAKWQGALNSPLHF.

About this clone itself: The junction departs from the called germline gene at one end, perhaps through a read error. The chain uses TRBV25-1 and TRBJ2-4; D may be TRBD2 (5 bases). Germline loops: CDR1 MGHDK, CDR2 SYGVNS. CDR3 length equals 12 residues. The CDR3 DNA sequence: TGTGCCAGCATCGGGTCGGGAAACAGTCAGTACTTC. It translates to CASIGSGNSQYF.

In DNA, the CDR3 is TGTGCCAGCAGCTTACGGGGTACCTACGAGCAGTACTTC. Encoded protein: CASSLRGTYEQYF. This chain connects TRBV7-9 to TRBJ2-7; possibly TRBD2 for D (5 bases). The V gene lost 2 bases and the J gene lost 2 bases, with 7 bases spanning the gap. Per the germline V gene, CDR1 is SEHNR and CDR2 is FQNEAQ (reference sequence). The CDR3 runs to 13 residues.

The chain employs TRBV5-6 and TRBJ2-3; D unclear. The germline CDR1 and CDR2 sequences are SGHDT and YYEEEE. This CDR3 spans 12 amino acids. V lost 0 bases, J lost 4 bases, and 3 bases lay in between. CDR3 DNA sequence: TGTGCCAGCAGCTTGGCTTCAGATACGCAGTATTTT. Amino acid sequence: CASSLASDTQYF. The full variable domain, in which reference TRBV5-6 and TRBJ2-3 provide the parts outside the CDR3, is DAGVTQSPTHLIKTRGQQVTLRCSPKSGHDTVSWYQQALGQGPQFIFQYYEEEERQRGNFPDRFSGHQFPNYSSELNVNALLLGDSALYLCASSLASDTQYFGPGTRLTVL.

The chain combines TRBV30 with TRBJ2-1, with 8 nucleotides matching TRBD1. Trimming cost V 1 base and J 9 bases; bases outside gene matches: 11. The CDR3 has 15 amino acids. Germline CDR1 is GTSNPN and CDR2 is SVGIG (reference sequence). The CDR3 loop reads CAWSDGDRWVPEQFF. DNA for the CDR3: TGTGCCTGGAGTGATGGGGACAGGTGGGTTCCTGAGCAGTTCTTC.

The chain carries TRBV25-1 and TRBJ2-5; D might be TRBD1 (6 bases). V lost 1 base and J lost 3, with 9 bases in between. There are 14 residues in the CDR3. Germline-derived CDR1 and CDR2 are MGHDK and SYGVNS. CDR3 sequence: CASSELGDKETQYF. CDR3 DNA: TGTGCCAGCAGTGAATTGGGGGACAAAGAGACCCAGTACTTC.

This clone was recorded once. This chain joins TRBV7-2 and TRBJ1-6; D unclear. This CDR3 has 17 residues. The V gene's germline CDR1 is SGHTA and CDR2 FQGNSA. The V and J ends lost 4 bases and 0 bases respectively, with 13 bases between them. The CDR3 region is CASSSWPPSSYNSPLHF. The DNA for the CDR3 is TGTGCCAGCAGCTCCTGGCCGCCCAGCTCCTATAATTCACCCCTCCACTTT.

The chain employs TRBV14 and TRBJ1-5; no reliable D call. With 1 base removed from V and 7 bases from J, the gap between germline ends came to 5 bases. Germline lookup yields CDR1 SGHDN and CDR2 FVKESK. The CDR3 has 12 amino acids. CDR3 amino acids: CASSQVGQPQHF. The CDR3 DNA follows: TGTGCCAGCAGCCAAGTTGGCCAGCCCCAGCATTTT.

Of note for this clone: Additional DNA sequences in this sample encode the identical CDR3. The genes are TRBV11-2 and TRBJ1-1; 10 bases line up with TRBD1. The ends lost 4 bases at V and 11 bases at J; junction bases unmatched: 1. CDR1 and CDR2 (germline): SGHAT, FQNNGV. The CDR3 has 11 amino acids. The DNA of the CDR3 is TGTGCCAGCAGCTCGGGACAGGGGGCTTTCTTT. Protein sequence: CASSSGQGAFF.